This is a list of T cell receptor beta chains from one sample in a study of cytomegalovirus exposure and HLA in healthy donors. Some clones are missing from TCRdb's copy, which holds only in-frame ones; the method was immunoSEQ multiplex PCR. The table has 200,000 to 300,000 clones, 90% seen once. Sequenced sample: PBMCs. The source of these receptors is a woman younger than 45 in good health and CMV-seronegative. Both conserved end residues are part of each CDR3. The order of the fields is D gene, V gene, clone size, CDR3 length, J gene, CDR3 DNA, CDR3 protein. A D gene is named only where the DNA matches it firmly. Clone sizes are given selectively: once, few, many, or a class where the clone is expanded.

D: TRBD1; V: TRBV6-5; size: .; length: 14; J: TRBJ1-2; DNA: TGTGCCAGCAAGCCGGGACAGGGCATTTATGGCTACACCTTC; CDR3: CASKPGQGIYGYTF
D: .; V: TRBV4-1; size: .; length: 17; J: TRBJ2-7; DNA: TGCGCCAGCAGCCAAGTTCCGGGACTGCTTCTGAGCGGCGAGCAGTACTTC; CDR3: CASSQVPGLLLSGEQYF
D: TRBD2; V: TRBV6-5; size: .; length: 14; J: TRBJ2-5; DNA: TGTGCCAGCAGTTATTACGGGGGGCAAGAGACCCAGTACTTC; CDR3: CASSYYGGQETQYF
D: .; V: TRBV10-1; size: once; length: 15; J: TRBJ2-2; DNA: TGCGCCAGCAGGGGGCCAAATCCGTACACCGGGGAGCTGTTTTTT; CDR3: CASRGPNPYTGELFF
D: .; V: TRBV10-3; size: .; length: 13; J: TRBJ1-1; DNA: TGTGCCATCAGCGGGGGCCCGAACACTGAAGCTTTCTTT; CDR3: CAISGGPNTEAFF
D: .; V: TRBV9; size: .; length: 13; J: TRBJ2-2; DNA: TGTGCCAGCAGCGTAGTTGGGTCCGGGGAGCTGTTTTTT; CDR3: CASSVVGSGELFF
D: .; V: TRBV9; size: many; length: 18; J: TRBJ2-2; DNA: TGTGCCAGCAGCGTAGGAGAAACAGGGTGGGTGAACACCGGGGAGCTGTTTTTT; CDR3: CASSVGETGWVNTGELFF
D: .; V: TRBV7-8; size: .; length: 17; J: TRBJ1-2; DNA: TGTGCCAGCAGCTTAGCGCCCGTTGAGGCAGCTAACTATGGCTACACCTTC; CDR3: CASSLAPVEAANYGYTF
D: .; V: TRBV27; size: once; length: 13; J: TRBJ2-7; DNA: TGTGCCAGCTCCCTCAGGGGTCCGGCCGAGCAGTACTTC; CDR3: CASSLRGPAEQYF
D: TRBD2; V: TRBV7-2; size: once; length: 16; J: TRBJ2-1; DNA: TGTGCCAGCAGTCTACGACTAGCGGGAGTCTACAATGAGCAGTTCTTC; CDR3: CASSLRLAGVYNEQFF
D: .; V: TRBV6-1; size: .; length: 18; J: TRBJ1-5; DNA: TGTGCCAGCAGTGACCCATACTGGACGGGCGATAGCAATCAGCCCCAGCATTTT; CDR3: CASSDPYWTGDSNQPQHF
D: .; V: TRBV6-5; size: .; length: 15; J: TRBJ2-2; DNA: TGTGCCAGCGGGGCATCAGCTCCCTACGCCGGGGAGCTGTTTTTT; CDR3: CASGASAPYAGELFF
D: TRBD2; V: TRBV30; size: .; length: 15; J: TRBJ2-1; DNA: TGTGCCTGGAGTGACCGGGACTACACTTGGGGGGAGCAGTTCTTC; CDR3: CAWSDRDYTWGEQFF
D: TRBD2; V: TRBV7-6; size: .; length: 16; J: TRBJ2-7; DNA: TGTGCCAGCAGCCCCGAGACGGGCGGGAGGACCTCCAAGCAGTACTTC; CDR3: CASSPETGGRTSKQYF
D: .; V: TRBV2; size: few; length: 12; J: TRBJ1-2; DNA: TGTGCCAGCAGTGAACCGGGTGGTGGCTACACCTTC; CDR3: CASSEPGGGYTF
D: TRBD1; V: TRBV6-5; size: .; length: 15; J: TRBJ2-2; DNA: TGTGCCAGCAGTTCGACAGGGGCCGCAATAGGGGAGCTGTTTTTT; CDR3: CASSSTGAAIGELFF
D: TRBD1; V: TRBV27; size: .; length: 15; J: TRBJ2-7; DNA: TGTGCCAGCAGTTACTCGGCAGGGGGCCTATACGAGCAGTACTTC; CDR3: CASSYSAGGLYEQYF
D: .; V: TRBV5-1; size: .; length: 13; J: TRBJ2-3; DNA: TGCGCCAGCAGCACGGACGCCACAGATACGCAGTATTTT; CDR3: CASSTDATDTQYF
D: TRBD1; V: TRBV29-1; size: once; length: 11; J: TRBJ1-5; DNA: TGCAGCGTGGGGACAGGACTTGCCCAGCATTTT; CDR3: CSVGTGLAQHF
D: .; V: TRBV7-2; size: once; length: 15; J: TRBJ1-5; DNA: TGTGCCAGCAGCTTAACCCAGGATAGCAATCAGCCCCAGCATTTT; CDR3: CASSLTQDSNQPQHF
D: TRBD1; V: TRBV5-1; size: .; length: 17; J: TRBJ1-2; DNA: TGCGCCAGCAGCCCGGGACAGGGGGCGATTCCCAACTATGGCTACACCTTC; CDR3: CASSPGQGAIPNYGYTF
D: .; V: TRBV6-5; size: .; length: 14; J: TRBJ2-1; DNA: TGTGCCAGCAGCCCCAAGGCCGGGTTCAATGAGCAGTTCTTC; CDR3: CASSPKAGFNEQFF
D: TRBD1; V: TRBV4-1; size: .; length: 21; J: TRBJ1-3; DNA: TGCGCCAGCAGCCAAGAAAGATTAATACAGGGGGCTGCGGACTCTGGAAACACCATATATTTT; CDR3: CASSQERLIQGAADSGNTIYF
D: .; V: TRBV11-2; size: .; length: 14; J: TRBJ2-1; DNA: TGTGCCAGCAGCTTAGTCCCAGGGGGGAATGAGCAGTTCTTC; CDR3: CASSLVPGGNEQFF
D: .; V: TRBV28; size: .; length: 13; J: TRBJ1-5; DNA: TGTGCCAGCAACGGGGACACCTATCAGCCCCAGCATTTT; CDR3: CASNGDTYQPQHF
D: .; V: TRBV28; size: .; length: 11; J: TRBJ2-7; DNA: TGTGCCAGCAGCTCGATTTACGAGCAGTACTTC; CDR3: CASSSIYEQYF
D: .; V: TRBV5-6; size: once; length: 13; J: TRBJ2-7; DNA: TGTGCCAGCAGCCTACAGGTGCCCTACGAGCAGTACTTC; CDR3: CASSLQVPYEQYF
D: .; V: TRBV9; size: .; length: 14; J: TRBJ1-5; DNA: TGTGCCAGCAGCGTAGCGGCAGGAAATCAGCCCCAGCATTTT; CDR3: CASSVAAGNQPQHF
D: TRBD2; V: TRBV27; size: .; length: 15; J: TRBJ2-7; DNA: TGTGCCAGCACCCCAACGGGACTAGCTCCCTACGAGCAGTACTTC; CDR3: CASTPTGLAPYEQYF
D: TRBD2; V: TRBV19; size: .; length: 16; J: TRBJ2-7; DNA: TGTGCCAGTTCCGGGCTAGCGGGAGGAGCGGCCTACGAGCAGTACTTC; CDR3: CASSGLAGGAAYEQYF
D: .; V: TRBV11-3; size: .; length: 12; J: TRBJ2-7; DNA: TGTGCCAGCAGCCCCTCCGCTTACGAGCAGTACTTC; CDR3: CASSPSAYEQYF
D: .; V: TRBV18; size: .; length: 15; J: TRBJ2-1; DNA: TGTGCCAGCTCACCCACTACAGGATTAGCGAATGAGCAGTTCTTC; CDR3: CASSPTTGLANEQFF
D: TRBD1; V: TRBV5-1; size: .; length: 13; J: TRBJ2-1; DNA: TGCGCCAGCAGGACAGGGCCCGGGGATGAGCAGTTCTTC; CDR3: CASRTGPGDEQFF
D: .; V: TRBV2; size: .; length: 14; J: TRBJ1-1; DNA: TGTGCCACGAGTACTAGGACAGCGAACACTGAAGCTTTCTTT; CDR3: CATSTRTANTEAFF
D: TRBD2; V: TRBV9; size: .; length: 20; J: TRBJ2-6; DNA: TGTGCCAGCAGCGAGACTAGCGGGAGGGCTTTCCCCTCTGGGGCCAACGTCCTGACTTTC; CDR3: CASSETSGRAFPSGANVLTF
D: TRBD2; V: TRBV27; size: once; length: 16; J: TRBJ2-3; DNA: TGTGCCAGCAGTGTCTTAGCGGGAGGGCTCACAGATACGCAGTATTTT; CDR3: CASSVLAGGLTDTQYF
D: TRBD2; V: TRBV19; size: .; length: 17; J: TRBJ2-1; DNA: TGTGCCAGTAGTATAGAAAGGGGCATGGGCGGGAGTAATGAGCAGTTCTTC; CDR3: CASSIERGMGGSNEQFF
D: .; V: TRBV2; size: .; length: 16; J: TRBJ2-2; DNA: TGTGCCAGCACCGAAGGTGGGGGATCGAGCACCGGGGAGCTGTTTTTT; CDR3: CASTEGGGSSTGELFF
D: TRBD1; V: TRBV9; size: .; length: 17; J: TRBJ2-5; DNA: TGTGCCAGCAGCGTAGTTGGAGTCAGGGGGTACCAAGAGACCCAGTACTTC; CDR3: CASSVVGVRGYQETQYF
D: TRBD2; V: TRBV7-2; size: .; length: 16; J: TRBJ2-2; DNA: TGTGCCAGCAGCCCCGGACTAGCGGTAAACACCGGGGAGCTGTTTTTT; CDR3: CASSPGLAVNTGELFF
D: TRBD2; V: TRBV13; size: .; length: 15; J: TRBJ2-1; DNA: TGTGCCAGCAGCTTAGTTTCTAGCGGGAGGAATGAGCAGTTCTTC; CDR3: CASSLVSSGRNEQFF
D: TRBD2; V: TRBV2; size: .; length: 12; J: TRBJ2-7; DNA: TGTGCCAGTGGCACTAGCGGATACGAGCAGTACTTC; CDR3: CASGTSGYEQYF
D: .; V: TRBV6-1; size: .; length: 13; J: TRBJ2-7; DNA: TGTGCCAGCAGTGACCGTACGGGTTACGAGCAGTACTTC; CDR3: CASSDRTGYEQYF
D: .; V: TRBV25-1; size: .; length: 13; J: TRBJ2-3; DNA: TGTGCCAGCAGTGAATTAGGGGCAGATACGCAGTATTTT; CDR3: CASSELGADTQYF
D: TRBD1; V: TRBV25-1; size: .; length: 18; J: TRBJ2-3; DNA: TGTGCCAGCCAGGGGGTCCCACACACACCTCTGGGCACAGATACGCAGTATTTT; CDR3: CASQGVPHTPLGTDTQYF
D: .; V: TRBV19; size: .; length: 14; J: TRBJ2-7; DNA: TGTGCCAGTAGTGTCTTGACAGGTCCCTACGAGCAGTACTTC; CDR3: CASSVLTGPYEQYF
D: TRBD2; V: TRBV30; size: once; length: 18; J: TRBJ2-5; DNA: TGTGCCTGGAGTGCTGCAGGACTAGCGGGAGGGCTGGGGGAGACCCAGTACTTC; CDR3: CAWSAAGLAGGLGETQYF
D: TRBD2; V: TRBV30; size: .; length: 14; J: TRBJ2-1; DNA: TGTGCCGGGAGGGTAGCGGACCTATACAATGAGCAGTTCTTC; CDR3: CAGRVADLYNEQFF
D: TRBD2; V: TRBV9; size: .; length: 15; J: TRBJ2-3; DNA: TGTGCCAGCAGCCCCCGGGCAGCGGGAGCAGATACGCAGTATTTT; CDR3: CASSPRAAGADTQYF
D: TRBD2; V: TRBV7-2; size: once; length: 18; J: TRBJ2-2; DNA: TGTGCCAGCAGCTTAGGGGAGAGACTAGCGGGGCGTCCCGGGGAGCTGTTTTTT; CDR3: CASSLGERLAGRPGELFF
D: .; V: TRBV6-6; size: .; length: 13; J: TRBJ2-7; DNA: TGTGCCAGCAGTTTTTACAGCACCTACGAGCAGTACTTC; CDR3: CASSFYSTYEQYF
D: .; V: TRBV7-3; size: .; length: 17; J: TRBJ2-1; DNA: TGTGCCAGCAGCTTAACGCGGACAGCTAGCTCCTACAATGAGCAGTTCTTC; CDR3: CASSLTRTASSYNEQFF
D: .; V: TRBV2; size: .; length: 13; J: TRBJ2-2; DNA: TGTGCCAGCGTTAGCCCTATCACCGGGGAGCTGTTTTTT; CDR3: CASVSPITGELFF
D: .; V: TRBV2; size: .; length: 15; J: TRBJ1-2; DNA: TGTGCCAGCACCTTCTTAACAGGGTTGGAATATGGCTACACCTTC; CDR3: CASTFLTGLEYGYTF
D: .; V: TRBV7-8; size: .; length: 14; J: TRBJ1-2; DNA: TGTGCCAGCAGCTTAGCGGGGACCTTCTATGGCTACACCTTC; CDR3: CASSLAGTFYGYTF
D: TRBD2; V: TRBV5-4; size: .; length: 14; J: TRBJ2-1; DNA: TGTGCCAGCAGCTTTAGCCCGGGAGGCGATGAGCAGTTCTTC; CDR3: CASSFSPGGDEQFF
D: TRBD1; V: TRBV29-1; size: .; length: 13; J: TRBJ1-1; DNA: TGCAGCGTTGTATTGGCAGGGGGAATCCAGGCTTTCTTT; CDR3: CSVVLAGGIQAFF
D: .; V: TRBV19; size: .; length: 16; J: TRBJ2-2; DNA: TGTGCCAGTAGTATACGGGGCCCCCCCCCAGGCGGGGAGCTGTTTTTT; CDR3: CASSIRGPPPGGELFF
D: TRBD1; V: TRBV5-1; size: .; length: 15; J: TRBJ1-5; DNA: TGCGCCAGCGGGACAGGGGATCCGGCCTATCAGCCCCAGCATTTT; CDR3: CASGTGDPAYQPQHF
D: .; V: TRBV23-1; size: .; length: 17; J: TRBJ2-7; DNA: TGCGCCAGCAGTCTAAGTGGTGGAAGGGGATGGACCTACGAGCAGTACTTC; CDR3: CASSLSGGRGWTYEQYF